Each of the 23 T cell receptor beta chains below was sequenced from the same sample in a study of blood T cell repertoires in COVID-19 (TCRdb year 2020). Libraries were prepared through the immunoSEQ multiplex PCR assay. This immuneACCESS table, as held by TCRdb, lists in-frame sequences with V and J called but not all clones. Of the missing ones, under half trace to an unresolved V gene in checked studies; the others have no known cause. Here the sample has 270,000 or so clones; about 80% occur a single time. The ten largest clones add up to about 3.5% of the sample. What was sequenced was PBMCs or T cells enriched from blood (not recorded which). Source of these receptors: a man aged 45-65 years who had recovered from COVID-19.

V is TRBV21-1 and J is TRBJ2-7; TRBD2 is the table's D call, not checked against the DNA. TRBV21-1 is a pseudogene locus. The CDR3 is made up of 14 amino acids. CDR3 amino acids: CAAGRGLSCYEQYF. The CDR3 DNA reads TGTGCCGCCGGGAGGGGGCTAAGCTGCTACGAGCAGTACTTC.

The CDR3 bases are TGTGCCAGCAGTGGGGCAGGCAGCAATCAGCCCCAGCATTTT. Residues: CASSGAGSNQPQHF. The rearrangement links TRBV2 to TRBJ1-5, with D uncertain. Trimming cost V 4 bases and J 1 base, with 8 bases left between them. The germline gives CDR1 SNHLY, CDR2 FYNNEI. The CDR3 extends over 14 amino acids.

CDR3 residues: CASSLYRNTIYF. CDR3 DNA: TGTGCCAGCAGTTTATACAGAAACACCATATATTTT. The V gene is TRBV12-3 or TRBV12-4, the J gene TRBJ1-3, with no clear D. With 2 bases removed from V and 5 bases from J, the gap between germline ends came to 4 bases. The CDR3 runs 12 residues.

The chain links TRBV9 to TRBJ2-1; 10 positions match TRBD2. V trimming: 7 bases; J trimming: 7 bases; junction bases outside the gene matches: 5. Germline lookup yields CDR1 SGDLS and CDR2 YYNGEE. The CDR3 runs 13 residues. Here the CDR3 reads CASSIAGGNEQFF. The CDR3 DNA reads as TGTGCCAGCTCAATAGCGGGGGGAAATGAGCAGTTCTTC.

The chain combines TRBV13 with TRBJ2-1; 10 bases fit TRBD2. There are 16 residues in the CDR3. The germline gives CDR1 PRHDT, CDR2 FYEKMQ (reference sequence). V lost 2 bases to trimming and J lost 3 bases; unmatched junction nucleotides: 4. The CDR3 loop is CASSLITSGVYNEQFF. The CDR3 DNA reads TGTGCCAGCAGCTTAATAACTAGCGGGGTCTACAATGAGCAGTTCTTC.

The chain carries TRBV10-2 and TRBJ2-2; weak D call: TRBD2 (7 bases). The germline V and J ends were trimmed by 4 bases and 4 bases, with 10 bases remaining between them. The CDR3 spans 14 residues. Per germline, CDR1 WSHSY and CDR2 SAAADI. This CDR3 is CASSVGGATGELFF. DNA for the CDR3: TGCGCCAGCAGTGTGGGGGGGGCCACCGGGGAGCTGTTTTTT.

CDR3 region: CASSPPGTGYQPQHF. As DNA, the CDR3 is TGTGCCAGCAGCCCCCCCGGGACAGGCTATCAGCCCCAGCATTTT. The V gene is TRBV7-9, the J gene TRBJ1-5; 8 bases agree with TRBD1. In germline, CDR1 is SEHNR, CDR2 FQNEAQ (reference sequence). Trimming removed 5 bases from V and 5 bases from J; junction bases left unmatched: 8. CDR3 length equals 15 residues.

CDR3: CASSTILRDRTNYGYTF. CDR3 nucleotide sequence: TGTGCCAGCAGCACCATTCTGCGGGACAGGACCAACTATGGCTACACCTTC. This chain links TRBV21-1 with TRBJ1-2; the listed D gene, TRBD1, was not tested against the DNA. TRBV21-1 counts as a pseudogene. This CDR3 is built from 17 residues.

This chain joins TRBV30 and TRBJ2-7, with D perhaps TRBD2 (5 bases). V was shortened by 0 bases and J by 4 bases, with 13 bases between the two germline ends. The length of the CDR3 is 14 residues. The germline CDR1 and CDR2 sequences are GTSNPN and SVGIG (reference sequence). This CDR3 is CAWSVRGRSYEQYF. CDR3 coding DNA: TGTGCCTGGAGTGTACGGGGTAGGTCGTACGAGCAGTACTTC.

The gene calls are TRBV3-1 (or the pseudogene TRBV3-2) and TRBJ2-5; D might be TRBD1 (5 bases). Germline CDR1 reads LGHDT; CDR2 reads YNNKEL (reference sequence). CDR3 length: 16 residues. V lost 1 base, J lost 5 bases, and 17 bases lay in between. The CDR3 loop is CASSQGRTGVTETQYF. CDR3 DNA: TGTGCCAGCAGCCAAGGTCGAACAGGAGTGACTGAGACCCAGTACTTC.

The chain employs TRBV9 and TRBJ2-2; 8 bases agree with TRBD2. Germline V lookup: CDR1 SGDLS, CDR2 YYNGEE. The CDR3 loop spans 16 amino acids. The V gene end was trimmed by 0 bases and the J gene end by 8 bases; junction bases not matched to a gene: 9. CDR3 amino acids: CASSVDSGGRLGELFF. CDR3 in DNA: TGTGCCAGCAGCGTAGACAGCGGGGGCCGGTTAGGGGAGCTGTTTTTT.

The chain combines TRBV19 with TRBJ1-3; no clear D gene. Trimming shortened V by 9 bases and J by 0 bases, and 12 bases separated the two germline ends. This CDR3 region has 14 residues. Looked up from germline, CDR1 is LNHDA and CDR2 is SQIVND (reference sequence). CDR3 bases: TGTGCCAGCCGACATCTTAGCTCTGGAAACACCATATATTTT. It specifies CASRHLSSGNTIYF.

V gene TRBV5-4 combines with J gene TRBJ2-5; D possibly corresponds to TRBD2 (5 bases). The V gene lost 4 bases and the J gene lost 5 bases, with 15 bases spanning the gap. The CDR3 is 14 residues long. Germline V lookup: CDR1 SGHNT, CDR2 YYREEE (reference sequence). The CDR3 loop reads CASSPDQRAETQYF. CDR3 DNA: TGTGCCAGCAGCCCCGACCAGAGGGCCGAGACCCAGTACTTC.

The CDR3, as DNA: TGTGCCAGCAAACGGACAGTCACAGATACGCAGTATTTT. It specifies CASKRTVTDTQYF. The genes are TRBV6-5 and TRBJ2-3, with TRBD1 as a possible D gene (6 bases). V was clipped by 7 bases and J by 2 bases, with 10 bases between them. The CDR3 extends over 13 amino acids. Germline lookup yields CDR1 MNHEY and CDR2 SVGAGI.

This clone turned up a few times. J is TRBJ2-7 and V is TRBV7-6, with 10 bases lining up with TRBD1. The CDR3 is 15 residues long. Germline loops: CDR1 SGHVS, CDR2 FNYEAQ. V lost 1 base to trimming and J lost 7 bases; unmatched junction nucleotides: 7. CDR3 DNA sequence: TGTGCCAGCAGCTTAGTTCCCGGACAGGGGGATGAGCAGTACTTC. This codes for CASSLVPGQGDEQYF.

The chain uses TRBV3-1 (or the pseudogene TRBV3-2) and TRBJ1-1; D not resolved. CDR3 size: 14 residues. The germline gives CDR1 LGHDT, CDR2 YNNKEL (reference sequence). V was trimmed by 2 bases and J by 3 bases, leaving 10 bases between them. The CDR3, as DNA: TGTGCCAGCAGCCAAACCGCGCGCTACACTGAAGCTTTCTTT. It encodes CASSQTARYTEAFF.

This chain uses TRBV6-1 with TRBJ1-5; 7 positions agree with TRBD1. The germline V gene has CDR1 MNHNS and CDR2 SASEGT. J gave up 4 bases and V 6 bases, and 12 bases lay outside the gene matches. The CDR3 runs 16 residues. CDR3 DNA: TGTGCCAGCAGGGAAACAGGGGCCCTTGTTAATCAGCCCCAGCATTTT. Translated: CASRETGALVNQPQHF.

J is TRBJ1-6 and V is TRBV6-5; possible D gene TRBD1, 5 bases. This CDR3 contains 15 residues. Trimming removed 5 bases at V and 7 bases at J, with 15 bases between. The germline gives CDR1 MNHEY, CDR2 SVGAGI. Here the CDR3 reads CASSPPVGQNSPLHF. In DNA form, the CDR3 reads TGTGCCAGCAGTCCCCCGGTGGGGCAGAATTCACCCCTCCACTTT.

This chain joins TRBV19 and TRBJ1-1; D call uncertain. V was trimmed by 10 bases and J by 0 bases, leaving 18 bases between them. This CDR3 spans 15 amino acids. Germline CDR1 reads LNHDA; CDR2 reads SQIVND (reference sequence). CDR3 region: CATKVGDHMNTEAFF. The DNA of the CDR3 is TGTGCCACCAAGGTGGGCGACCACATGAACACTGAAGCTTTCTTT. The full variable domain, its missing parts supplied by reference TRBV19 and TRBJ1-1, is DGGITQSPKYLFRKEGQNVTLSCEQNLNHDAMYWYRQDPGQGLRLIYYSQIVNDFQKGDIAEGYSVSREKKESFPLTVTSAQKNPTAFYLCATKVGDHMNTEAFFGQGTRLTVV.

The chain carries TRBV5-6 and TRBJ1-5; D perhaps matches TRBD1 (6 bases). V lost 3 bases and J lost 2, with 9 bases in between. There are 14 residues in the CDR3. In germline, CDR1 is SGHDT, CDR2 YYEEEE. CDR3 loop: CASSWGHGNQPQHF. CDR3 coding DNA: TGTGCCAGCAGCTGGGGACACGGCAATCAGCCCCAGCATTTT.

This clone was recorded once. V and J are TRBV19 and TRBJ2-7, with 11 bases identical to TRBD1. V lost 7 bases and J lost 5; bases outside the gene matches: 4. This CDR3 is 13 amino acids long. Germline V gene sequence: CDR1 LNHDA, CDR2 SQIVND (reference sequence). CDR3 protein: CASKRTGGNEQYF. CDR3 DNA: TGTGCCAGTAAAAGGACAGGGGGCAACGAGCAGTACTTC. Using reference TRBV19 and TRBJ2-7 for the parts outside the CDR3, the full variable domain is DGGITQSPKYLFRKEGQNVTLSCEQNLNHDAMYWYRQDPGQGLRLIYYSQIVNDFQKGDIAEGYSVSREKKESFPLTVTSAQKNPTAFYLCASKRTGGNEQYFGPGTRLTVT.

This clone was observed a single time. The DNA of the CDR3 is TGTGCCAGTAGCGATCTGCAGCGGGGGGGCCATAATGAGCAGTTCTTC. Encoded protein: CASSDLQRGGHNEQFF. The gene calls are TRBV19 and TRBJ2-1; 10 nucleotides agree with TRBD2. CDR3 size: 16 residues. V lost 6 bases and J lost 7; bases outside the gene matches: 12. Germline V gives CDR1 LNHDA, CDR2 SQIVND (reference sequence).

This chain links TRBV11-3 with TRBJ2-2, with a weak D call TRBD1 (5 bases). Germline V gives CDR1 SGHNT, CDR2 YENEEA. Trimming removed 5 bases from V and 5 bases from J, with 9 bases in between. CDR3 length: 13 amino acids. CDR3 loop: CASSPRVTGELFF. CDR3 bases: TGTGCCAGCAGCCCCAGGGTTACCGGGGAGCTGTTTTTT.